This T cell receptor beta chain was recovered during a study of T cell responses to AZD1222 COVID-19 vaccine. Clones were read by immunoSEQ multiplex PCR, and TCRdb kept only the in-frame ones, dropping some. Of around 140,000 clones detected, roughly 93% appear once; the ten largest clones hold around 0.99%. The sequencing used peripheral blood, collected 28 days after the second AZD1222 dose. The TCR comes from an adult who received the AZD1222 COVID-19 vaccine.

The CDR3 coding sequence is TGTGCCAGCAGCACGCAAAAAAACACTGAAGCTTTCTTT. Residues: CASSTQKNTEAFF. This chain uses TRBV2 with TRBJ1-1; no clear D. The V and J ends lost 6 bases and 2 bases respectively, with 10 bases between them. Germline V gene sequence: CDR1 SNHLY, CDR2 FYNNEI. This CDR3 region has 13 residues.